What follows are 27 T cell receptor beta chains derived from one specimen sequenced in a study of human T cells and chemical hapten exposure. From the RACE reads, TCRdb called clonotypes with MiXCR, one entry per CDR3 protein. The sample has roughly 100,000 distinct CDR3 sequences; roughly 12% are singletons. Indicated time point: pre-sensitization, week 0. Treatment: therapeutic diphenylcyclopropenone sensitization with weekly scalp DPC. The sample here was whole blood, taken in connection with sensitization to the hapten diphenylcyclopropenone (DPC). The receptor set was obtained from a woman aged 50 to 65 with alopecia areata. Some clones in this sample may be carry-over from other donors' samples.

V and J are TRBV2 and TRBJ1-5; possible D gene TRBD1, 5 bases. V gave up 5 bases and J gave up 3 bases, with 8 bases separating them. Per the germline V gene, CDR1 is SNHLY and CDR2 is FYNNEI. The CDR3 spans 13 residues. DNA of the CDR3: TGTGCCAGCAGTTCGACAGACAATCAGCCCCAGCATTTT. It is translated as CASSSTDNQPQHF.

The chain employs TRBV28 and TRBJ2-7; D might be TRBD1 (8 bases). The CDR3 length is 14 residues. V was pared by 4 bases and J by 2 bases, with 12 bases between. Germline CDR1 and CDR2: MDHEN and SYDVKM. The CDR3 DNA sequence: TGTGCCAGCAGTTCACAGGGGGGGACCTACGAGCAGTACTTC. This sequence encodes CASSSQGGTYEQYF.

This clonotype has just a few counts. The J gene is TRBJ2-3, the V gene TRBV29-1; the match to TRBD2 covers 10 bases. This CDR3 is built from 18 residues. CDR1 is SQVTM and CDR2 is ANQGSEA in the germline V gene. Trimming removed 4 bases from V and 6 bases from J; junction bases left unmatched: 19. This CDR3 is CSVANLPGTSDGADTQYF. The CDR3 DNA follows: TGCAGCGTTGCAAACCTCCCCGGGACTAGCGATGGGGCCGATACGCAGTATTTT.

In this sample, this clonotype turned up a few times. The gene calls are TRBV28 and TRBJ1-1; D is unresolved. With 4 bases removed from V and 6 bases from J, the gap between germline ends came to 9 bases. This CDR3 has 12 residues. The germline CDR1 and CDR2 sequences are MDHEN and SYDVKM. CDR3 residues: CASSYGVPEAFF. CDR3 DNA sequence: TGTGCCAGCAGTTATGGGGTCCCTGAAGCTTTCTTT.

This clonotype was counted between two and nine times. This sequence joins TRBV7-9 and TRBJ1-1, with 7 bases fitting TRBD1. With 2 bases clipped from V and 4 bases from J, the junction kept 10 bases outside the gene matches. Germline V lookup: CDR1 SEHNR, CDR2 FQNEAQ (reference sequence). CDR3 size: 16 residues. As DNA, the CDR3 is TGTGCCAGCAGCTTAATGAGACAGGGAAAGGGCACTGAAGCTTTCTTT. This translates into CASSLMRQGKGTEAFF.

At least ten counts were recorded for this clonotype. The chain combines TRBV28 with TRBJ2-7; D might be TRBD1 (6 bases). The CDR3 length is 13 residues. Germline V gives CDR1 MDHEN, CDR2 SYDVKM. The germline V and J ends were trimmed by 3 bases and 8 bases, with 14 bases remaining between them. The CDR3: CASSLGGTPQQYF. The CDR3 region has the DNA TGTGCCAGCAGTTTGGGTGGGACACCCCAGCAGTACTTC.

A few counts support this clonotype. J is TRBJ2-1 and V is TRBV12-3 or TRBV12-4, with D possibly being TRBD2 (6 bases). This CDR3 region has 14 residues. The V and J ends lost 6 bases and 5 bases respectively, with 14 bases between them. The CDR3 nucleotides are TGTGCCAGCAGAGGGACTCCGACAAACAATGAGCAGTTCTTC. This gives the protein CASRGTPTNNEQFF.

This clonotype was seen only a few times. The chain employs TRBV20-1 and TRBJ2-1; 9 nucleotides line up with TRBD2. The CDR3 spans 16 residues. The germline V gene encodes CDR1 DFQATT and CDR2 SNEGSKA (reference sequence). The junction had 16 bases not matched to a gene; V was cut back by 6 bases and J by 7 bases. The CDR3 DNA is TGCAGTGCCGACGCGTCTCTAGCGGGGTTGAGAAATGAGCAGTTCTTC. It translates to CSADASLAGLRNEQFF.

The V gene is TRBV5-1, the J gene TRBJ2-7, with D uncertain. Germline values: CDR1 SGHRS, CDR2 YFSETQ. V lost 4 bases, J lost 2 bases, and 13 bases lay in between. The CDR3 is 14 residues long. The CDR3 DNA is TGCGCCAGCAGCCGCCTTACAGATACCTACGAGCAGTACTTC. Translation: CASSRLTDTYEQYF. The full variable domain, completed using reference TRBV5-1 and TRBJ2-7, is KAGVTQTPRYLIKTRGQQVTLSCSPISGHRSVSWYQQTPGQGLQFLFEYFSETQRNKGNFPGRFSGRQFSNSRSEMNVSTLELGDSALYLCASSRLTDTYEQYFGPGTRLTVT.

The chain is built from TRBV7-9 and TRBJ2-5; TRBD2 agrees at 10 bases. Germline values: CDR1 SEHNR, CDR2 FQNEAQ (reference sequence). This CDR3 is 14 amino acids long. V was clipped by 3 bases and J by 5 bases; unmatched bases: 3. As DNA, the CDR3 is TGTGCCAGCAGCTTCCCTAGCGGGAGTGAGACCCAGTACTTC. The encoded protein is CASSFPSGSETQYF.

The CDR3 sequence: CASSFQGLPGELFF. CDR3 DNA sequence: TGTGCCAGCAGTTTCCAGGGATTGCCCGGGGAGCTGTTTTTT. This chain joins TRBV12-3 or TRBV12-4 and TRBJ2-2; the D gene is possibly TRBD1 (5 bases). The V and J ends lost 3 bases and 6 bases respectively, with 11 bases between them. The CDR3 consists of 14 residues.

This clonotype was detected many times. J is TRBJ1-4 and V is TRBV18; 9 nucleotides line up with TRBD1. The CDR3 extends over 17 amino acids. The germline CDR1 and CDR2 sequences are KGHSH and LQKENI. V trimming: 2 bases; J trimming: 5 bases; junction bases outside the gene matches: 9. The chain's CDR3 is CASSPGFHRGQNEKLFF. In DNA form, the CDR3 reads TGTGCCAGCTCACCAGGGTTCCACAGGGGGCAAAATGAAAAACTGTTTTTT.

The sample holds a few counts of this clonotype. The rearrangement joins TRBV28 to TRBJ1-1; 7 bases map to TRBD1. Per germline, CDR1 MDHEN and CDR2 SYDVKM. Trimming took 7 bases from V and 10 from J; bases not matched to a gene: 18. The CDR3 runs to 15 residues. In nucleotides, the CDR3 is TGTGCCAGCAAAGGGGGCCCTTGGCAGCCATCGGGAGCTTTCTTT. Translation: CASKGGPWQPSGAFF.

In DNA form, the CDR3 reads TGTGCCAGCAGCCCCCGTAGGGGGGCAGGTGGCTACACCTTC. This translates into CASSPRRGAGGYTF. V and J are TRBV5-6 and TRBJ1-2; D might be TRBD1 (6 bases). The CDR3 length is 14 residues. Germline CDR1 is SGHDT and CDR2 is YYEEEE. V lost 4 bases to trimming and J lost 7 bases, with 17 bases between them.

The chain couples TRBV12-3 or TRBV12-4 to TRBJ1-4, with D unresolved. This CDR3 has 12 residues. V gave up 6 bases and J gave up 7 bases, with 9 bases separating them. This CDR3 reads CASSRGTEKLFF. CDR3 nucleotides: TGTGCCAGCAGCCGGGGTACTGAAAAACTGTTTTTT.

This clonotype was recorded a few times. This rearrangement joins TRBV25-1 to TRBJ2-7; 8 nucleotides line up with TRBD1. The V gene's germline CDR1 is MGHDK and CDR2 SYGVNS. CDR3 size: 14 residues. With 3 bases clipped from V and 3 bases from J, the junction kept 4 bases outside the gene matches. CDR3 in amino acids: CASSDGQGNYEQYF. The CDR3 bases are TGTGCCAGCAGTGACGGACAGGGAAACTACGAGCAGTACTTC.

The chain is built from TRBV3-1 and TRBJ2-5; TRBD1 matches 7 bases. Germline CDR1 is LGHDT and CDR2 is YNNKEL (reference sequence). The ends lost 3 bases at V and 5 bases at J; junction bases unmatched: 3. The length of the CDR3 is 13 residues. The CDR3 region has the DNA TGTGCCAGCAGCCAGAGGGGGCTGGAGACCCAGTACTTC. This encodes CASSQRGLETQYF.

The genes are TRBV29-1 and TRBJ2-3; TRBD2 is a possible D gene (5 bases). Trimming left V 3 bases short and J 0 bases short, with 10 bases between. The CDR3 has 14 residues. Germline CDR1 SQVTM, CDR2 ANQGSEA. The CDR3 here is CSVETNPSTDTQYF. In DNA form, the CDR3 reads TGCAGCGTTGAGACTAACCCTAGCACAGATACGCAGTATTTT.

This sequence joins TRBV7-9 and TRBJ2-7, with 10 positions matching TRBD2. V dropped 1 base and J dropped 2; count of bases not matched to a gene: 2. Per the germline V gene, CDR1 is SEHNR and CDR2 is FQNEAQ (reference sequence). The CDR3 is 15 residues long. CDR3 amino acids: CASSLVAGGTYEQYF. CDR3 bases: TGTGCCAGCAGCTTAGTAGCGGGAGGAACCTACGAGCAGTACTTC.

This clonotype was picked up a small number of times. The chain joins TRBV6-1 to TRBJ1-5, with D perhaps TRBD1 (6 bases). V gave up 4 bases and J gave up 6 bases, with 10 bases separating them. CDR3 length: 13 residues. Germline values: CDR1 MNHNS, CDR2 SASEGT. The CDR3 region is CASSGIQGQPQHF. CDR3 DNA sequence: TGTGCCAGCAGTGGAATACAGGGTCAGCCCCAGCATTTT.

This clonotype was seen at least ten times. J is TRBJ2-1 and V is TRBV5-5, with 12 nucleotides matching TRBD2. Germline V gene data show CDR1 as SGHKS and CDR2 as YYEKEE (reference sequence). Trimming removed 9 bases from V and 0 bases from J; junction bases left unmatched: 4. The CDR3 is made up of 15 amino acids. The CDR3 region has the DNA TGTGCCACCCTGACTAGCGGGAGCTCCTACAATGAGCAGTTCTTC. As protein: CATLTSGSSYNEQFF.

This clonotype was detected a few times. The chain has TRBV5-1 and TRBJ1-1; maybe TRBD1 (5 bases). V shed 0 bases and J shed 1 base, with 10 bases lying between them. The V gene's germline CDR1 is SGHRS and CDR2 YFSETQ. CDR3 size: 15 residues. This CDR3 reads CASSLEQGSNTEAFF. The CDR3 DNA follows: TGCGCCAGCAGCTTGGAGCAGGGTTCGAACACTGAAGCTTTCTTT.

This clonotype came up a few times. J is TRBJ2-2 and V is TRBV3-1; D not certain. V was pared by 3 bases and J by 2 bases, with 19 bases between. CDR1 and CDR2 (germline): LGHDT, YNNKEL (reference sequence). The CDR3 spans 18 residues. CDR3 in amino acids: CASSHSPQVTENTGELFF. The CDR3 DNA is TGTGCCAGCAGCCACTCGCCCCAAGTCACAGAAAACACCGGGGAGCTGTTTTTT. Variable domain in full (rest from reference TRBV3-1 and TRBJ2-2): DTAVSQTPKYLVTQMGNDKSIKCEQNLGHDTMYWYKQDSKKFLKIMFSYNNKELIINETVPNRFSPKSPDKAHLNLHINSLELGDSAVYFCASSHSPQVTENTGELFFGEGSRLTVL.

This clonotype was detected many times. The chain recombines TRBV18 with TRBJ1-4; no clear D gene. Trimming left V 2 bases short and J 5 bases short, with 6 bases between. This CDR3 has 13 residues. The V gene's germline CDR1 is KGHSH and CDR2 LQKENI. DNA of the CDR3: TGTGCCAGCTCACCAGGACGGAATGAAAAACTGTTTTTT. It specifies CASSPGRNEKLFF.

This clonotype came up many times. The chain joins TRBV6-1 to TRBJ2-7; TRBD2 might be the D (5 bases). Germline V gene sequence: CDR1 MNHNS, CDR2 SASEGT. V shed 4 bases and J shed 3 bases, with 13 bases lying between them. CDR3 length: 14 residues. Here the CDR3 DNA reads TGTGCCAGCAGTGCGACGGAGGTCGGCTACGAGCAGTACTTC. It is translated as CASSATEVGYEQYF.

This clonotype turned up a few times. The chain combines TRBV29-1 with TRBJ2-1; 12 bases align to TRBD1. Trimming cost V 6 bases and J 7 bases; bases outside gene matches: 4. The CDR3 consists of 13 residues. Germline lookup yields CDR1 SQVTM and CDR2 ANQGSEA. CDR3 nucleotides: TGCAGCGTCGAGGGACAGGGGGCTAATGAGCAGTTCTTC. Protein: CSVEGQGANEQFF.

The chain links TRBV29-1 to TRBJ2-5; 11 nucleotides match TRBD2. The CDR3 has 12 residues. Germline CDR1 is SQVTM and CDR2 is ANQGSEA. The V and J ends lost 6 bases and 4 bases, in that order; junction bases with no gene match: 1. CDR3 region: CSVTSGAETQYF. DNA of the CDR3: TGCAGCGTGACTAGCGGGGCAGAGACCCAGTACTTC.